Below, 24 T cell receptor beta chains from the same sample are listed, as sequenced in a study of T cell repertoires in cytomegalovirus infection (dated by TCRdb to between 2018 and 2021). Sequencer: Illumina HiSeq 1500. Using fastp at Q25 and MiXCR, TCRdb reprocessed the public reads and kept productive beta chains. Merged by CDR3 protein, the rows form single entries marked with the most common genes and DNA. Within this sample are some 480,000 distinct CDR3 sequences, with around a third of them counted one time only. Of the sample, around a sixth falls within the top ten clones. The treatment or condition tag for this specimen amounts to: in vitro stimulation with specific CMV peptide epitopes to enrich CMV-specific T cells. Antigens for these TCRs are unknown. Source: cultured PBMCs, taken from culture after CMV antigen stimulation. These receptors were collected from a human donor in good health (CMV status not recorded). Some clones in this sample may be carry-over from other donors' samples.

This clonotype appeared a few times. This chain uses TRBV10-3 with TRBJ2-5; D gene uncertain. There are 13 residues in the CDR3. V gave up 1 base and J gave up 5 bases, with 8 bases separating them. Germline CDR1 reads ENHRY; CDR2 reads SYGVKD. The CDR3 DNA reads TGTGCCATCAGTGAGTTTGAGTTCGAGACCCAGTACTTC. This encodes CAISEFEFETQYF.

The chain carries TRBV6-2 or TRBV6-3 and TRBJ1-1; no clear D gene. V lost 5 bases and J lost 0, with 10 bases in between. In germline, CDR1 is MNHEY, CDR2 SVGEGT. The CDR3 covers 14 residues. Here the CDR3 DNA reads TGTGCCAGCAGTCCCCCGACCCTGAACACTGAAGCTTTCTTT. This sequence encodes CASSPPTLNTEAFF.

This chain links TRBV28 with TRBJ1-5, with D perhaps TRBD1 (5 bases). The germline CDR1 and CDR2 sequences are MDHEN and SYDVKM. Trimming shortened V by 6 bases and J by 6 bases, and 12 bases separated the two germline ends. There are 13 residues in the CDR3. CDR3 in DNA: TGTGCCAGCAGACAGGAACACACTCAGCCCCAGCATTTT. Amino acids: CASRQEHTQPQHF.

The V gene is TRBV2, the J gene TRBJ2-3, with D unclear. The CDR3 is 15 residues long. Trimming removed 2 bases at V and 2 bases at J, with 11 bases between. Germline loops: CDR1 SNHLY, CDR2 FYNNEI. The CDR3 DNA reads as TGTGCCAGCAGTGAAACCGCGGTAGCCACAGATACGCAGTATTTT. Its translation is CASSETAVATDTQYF.

This sequence joins TRBV28 and TRBJ1-1, with a tentative D call TRBD1 (5 bases). Trimming removed 6 bases at V and 3 bases at J, with 20 bases between. The CDR3 length is 16 residues. Germline loops: CDR1 MDHEN, CDR2 SYDVKM. The CDR3 nucleotides read TGTGCCAGCAGGCTCGACCGTGGGGCCCCTTACACTGAAGCTTTCTTT. Translation gives CASRLDRGAPYTEAFF.

This clonotype was counted only a few times. The genes are TRBV19 and TRBJ2-1; 7 positions match TRBD1. The CDR3 runs to 14 residues. Germline V lookup: CDR1 LNHDA, CDR2 SQIVND (reference sequence). Trimming at V came to 4 bases and at J to 6 bases, leaving 6 bases not matched to a gene. The CDR3 DNA reads as TGTGCCAGTAGTAGACAGGGTCGGGGCAATGAGCAGTTCTTC. Protein product: CASSRQGRGNEQFF.

The chain has TRBV24-1 and TRBJ2-3; 9 positions agree with TRBD2. J was trimmed by 2 bases and V by 3 bases; bases with no gene match: 5. The CDR3 spans 16 residues. Germline CDR1 KGHDR, CDR2 SFDVKD. The CDR3 coding sequence is TGTGCCACCAGTGATCGACTAGCGGAGATCACAGATACGCAGTATTTT. Amino acid sequence: CATSDRLAEITDTQYF.

This chain joins TRBV19 and TRBJ1-2; TRBD1 might be the D (5 bases). The V gene's germline CDR1 is LNHDA and CDR2 SQIVND (reference sequence). CDR3 length: 12 residues. The V gene lost 5 bases and the J gene lost 3 bases, with 7 bases spanning the gap. CDR3 DNA: TGTGCCAGTAGTGACAGAGACTATGGCTACACCTTC. Protein product: CASSDRDYGYTF. The full variable domain, with the rest looked up from reference TRBV19 and TRBJ1-2, is DGGITQSPKYLFRKEGQNVTLSCEQNLNHDAMYWYRQDPGQGLRLIYYSQIVNDFQKGDIAEGYSVSREKKESFPLTVTSAQKNPTAFYLCASSDRDYGYTFGSGTRLTVV.

The chain joins TRBV6-5 to TRBJ2-7; D remains ambiguous. CDR1 and CDR2 (germline): MNHEY, SVGAGI. The CDR3 extends over 14 amino acids. Trimming pared 5 bases from V and 4 bases from J, leaving 15 bases between. The CDR3 DNA sequence: TGTGCCAGCAGTCCGAGAGGCCTTGATTACGAGCAGTACGTC. Translating gives CASSPRGLDYEQYV.

The chain joins TRBV7-2 to TRBJ2-2, with 8 bases identical to TRBD2. The V segment lost 1 base and the J segment 5 bases; nucleotides outside the gene matches: 6. The V gene's germline CDR1 is SGHTA and CDR2 FQGNSA. This CDR3 contains 16 residues. CDR3 in amino acids: CASSLDSGGGTGELFF. The CDR3 coding sequence is TGTGCCAGCAGCTTAGATTCGGGAGGGGGGACCGGGGAGCTGTTTTTT.

The V gene is TRBV19, the J gene TRBJ1-3; D call uncertain. Germline V CDR1 and CDR2: LNHDA, SQIVND (reference sequence). The CDR3 loop spans 16 amino acids. Trimming shortened V by 7 bases and J by 2 bases, and 18 bases separated the two germline ends. The CDR3 sequence is CASTLDGERAGNTIYF. The CDR3 DNA reads as TGTGCCAGTACCCTCGATGGGGAAAGAGCTGGAAACACCATATATTTT.

The chain recombines TRBV5-4 with TRBJ2-1; 7 bases agree with TRBD2. The CDR3 consists of 16 residues. Germline V gives CDR1 SGHNT, CDR2 YYREEE (reference sequence). J gave up 7 bases and V 2 bases, and 12 bases lay outside the gene matches. The CDR3 loop reads CASSFLRREYKNEQFF. In DNA form, the CDR3 reads TGTGCCAGCAGCTTCCTGCGGCGGGAGTACAAGAATGAGCAGTTCTTC. Drawing the rest from reference TRBV5-4 and TRBJ2-1, the complete variable domain is ETGVTQSPTHLIKTRGQQVTLRCSSQSGHNTVSWYQQALGQGPQFIFQYYREEENGRGNFPPRFSGLQFPNYSSELNVNALELDDSALYLCASSFLRREYKNEQFFGPGTRLTVL.

This clonotype is categorized as medium-sized (0.01 to 0.1%). At one of its ends the junction is not consistent with the germline gene, which may arise from a read error. The genes are TRBV7-2 and TRBJ2-5; possibly TRBD2 for D (5 bases). The CDR3 length is 13 residues. Germline-derived CDR1 and CDR2 are SGHTA and FQGNSA. CDR3 in DNA: TGTGCCAGCAGCTCTACCATTAAGGACCGACTATTCTTC. This gives the protein CASSSTIKDRLFF.

The rearrangement uses TRBV28 and TRBJ2-3, with TRBD2 matching over 7 bases. CDR1 and CDR2 from the germline V gene are MDHEN and SYDVKM. This CDR3 is built from 18 residues. The J segment lost 3 bases and the V segment lost 3 bases, leaving 15 bases of the junction unmatched. CDR3 residues: CASSFSSGTASLTDTQYF. The DNA for the CDR3 is TGTGCCAGCAGTTTTTCTAGCGGTACTGCTTCCTTGACAGATACGCAGTATTTT.

The rearrangement joins TRBV12-3 or TRBV12-4 to TRBJ1-1; TRBD1 is a possible D gene (6 bases). Deletions cut 1 base from V and 6 bases from J, with 9 bases between. This CDR3 is 13 amino acids long. CDR3 residues: CASSLEQGAEAFF. In DNA form, the CDR3 reads TGTGCCAGCAGTTTAGAACAGGGTGCTGAAGCTTTCTTT.

This sequence joins TRBV20-1 and TRBJ2-4; TRBD2 is a possible D gene (6 bases). This CDR3 has 13 amino acids. Trimming took off 5 bases at V and 1 base at J, with 9 bases between the two ends. Germline values: CDR1 DFQATT, CDR2 SNEGSKA (reference sequence). Written as DNA, the CDR3 is TGCAGTGCTGCGGCGGGGGCCAAAAACATTCAGTACTTC. It specifies CSAAAGAKNIQYF.

The chain uses TRBV11-2 and TRBJ1-2; 9 bases are a match to TRBD1. CDR3 length: 14 residues. Germline V gives CDR1 SGHAT, CDR2 FQNNGV. Unmatched junction bases numbered 7, after V lost 3 bases and J lost 8 bases. CDR3 residues: CASSLGWTGAGYTF. The CDR3 nucleotides read TGTGCCAGCAGCTTGGGTTGGACAGGGGCCGGCTACACCTTC.

In this sample, this clonotype turned up once. The CDR3 sequence: CAISEAKEQYF. The CDR3 coding sequence is TGTGCCATCAGTGAGGCGAAGGAGCAGTACTTC. The J gene is TRBJ2-7, the V gene TRBV10-3; unclear D gene. The CDR3 is 11 amino acids. Deletions cut 2 bases from V and 7 bases from J, with 6 bases between. The germline CDR1 and CDR2 sequences are ENHRY and SYGVKD.

The J gene is TRBJ1-5, the V gene TRBV27, with TRBD1 identical over 7 bases. J lost 0 bases, V lost 8 bases, and 4 bases had no gene match. Germline V gene sequence: CDR1 MNHEY, CDR2 SMNVEV (reference sequence). The CDR3 is made up of 14 amino acids. CDR3 sequence: CASGTDLSNQPQHF. The CDR3 DNA reads TGTGCCAGCGGGACAGACCTTAGCAATCAGCCCCAGCATTTT.

The chain carries TRBV7-2 and TRBJ2-1, with a possible D match to TRBD2 (5 bases). The ends were cut back, 2 bases at V and 0 bases at J, with 8 bases in the middle. Germline-derived CDR1 and CDR2 are SGHTA and FQGNSA. This CDR3 spans 15 amino acids. CDR3 DNA sequence: TGTGCCAGCAGCTTAATGCTAGCCTCCTACAATGAGCAGTTCTTC. Translated, it gives CASSLMLASYNEQFF.

This chain uses TRBV5-6 with TRBJ2-1, with TRBD2 matching 8 bases. The trim removed 1 base at V and 4 bases at J, leaving 4 bases unmatched. Germline-derived CDR1 and CDR2 are SGHDT and YYEEEE. The CDR3 has 15 residues. The CDR3 sequence: CASSLIGRDYNEQFF. DNA for the CDR3: TGTGCCAGCAGCTTGATCGGGAGGGATTACAATGAGCAGTTCTTC.

This chain joins TRBV7-3 and TRBJ2-1; 14 bases match TRBD2. This CDR3 spans 18 amino acids. Germline trimming cut 5 bases from V and 2 bases from J; bases unmatched to any gene: 8. CDR1 and CDR2 from the germline V gene are SGHTA and FQGTGA. In nucleotides, the CDR3 is TGTGCCAGCAGCCATGGGACTAGCGGGAGAAGTCCCTACAATGAGCAGTTCTTC. Encoded protein: CASSHGTSGRSPYNEQFF.

V usage is TRBV11-2 and J usage is TRBJ2-3, with D tentatively TRBD2 (5 bases). The CDR3 has 14 amino acids. Germline V CDR1 and CDR2: SGHAT, FQNNGV. The germline V and J ends were trimmed by 6 bases and 2 bases, with 12 bases remaining between them. The CDR3 DNA follows: TGTGCCAGCAGGCCGGGATCAAACACAGATACGCAGTATTTT. This gives the protein CASRPGSNTDTQYF.

This chain joins TRBV7-2 and TRBJ2-5; 10 bases agree with TRBD1. V shed 5 bases, J shed 2 bases, and the junction held 8 bases outside the gene matches. This CDR3 spans 16 amino acids. Germline-derived CDR1 and CDR2 are SGHTA and FQGNSA. Here the CDR3 reads CASSPIRTGGQETQYF. The CDR3, as DNA: TGTGCCAGCAGCCCTATACGGACAGGGGGACAAGAGACCCAGTACTTC.